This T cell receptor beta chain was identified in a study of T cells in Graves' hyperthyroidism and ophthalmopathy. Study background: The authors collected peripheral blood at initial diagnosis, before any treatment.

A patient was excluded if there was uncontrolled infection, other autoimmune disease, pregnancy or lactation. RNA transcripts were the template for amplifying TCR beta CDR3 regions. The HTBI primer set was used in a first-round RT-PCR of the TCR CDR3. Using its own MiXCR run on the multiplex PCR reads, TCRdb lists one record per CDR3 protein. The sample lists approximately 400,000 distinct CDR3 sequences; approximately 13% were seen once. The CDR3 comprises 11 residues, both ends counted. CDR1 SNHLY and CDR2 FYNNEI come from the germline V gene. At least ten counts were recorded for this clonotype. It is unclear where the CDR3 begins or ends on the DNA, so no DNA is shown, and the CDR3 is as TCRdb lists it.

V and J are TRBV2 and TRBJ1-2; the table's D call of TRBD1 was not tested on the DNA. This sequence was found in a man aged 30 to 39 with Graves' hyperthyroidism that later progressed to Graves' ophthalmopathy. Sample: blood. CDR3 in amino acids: CASGQGEGYTF.